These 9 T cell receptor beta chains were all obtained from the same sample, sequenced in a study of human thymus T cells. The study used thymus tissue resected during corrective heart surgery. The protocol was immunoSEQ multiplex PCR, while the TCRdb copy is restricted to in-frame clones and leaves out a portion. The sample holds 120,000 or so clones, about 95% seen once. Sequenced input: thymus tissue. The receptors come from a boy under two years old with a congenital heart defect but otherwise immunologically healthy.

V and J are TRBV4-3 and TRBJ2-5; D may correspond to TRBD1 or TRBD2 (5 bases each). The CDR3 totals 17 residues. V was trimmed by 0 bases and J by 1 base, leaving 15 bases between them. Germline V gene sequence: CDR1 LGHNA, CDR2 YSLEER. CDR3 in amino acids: CASSQDFSGLFQETQYF. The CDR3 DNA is TGCGCCAGCAGCCAAGATTTTTCGGGGCTCTTCCAAGAGACCCAGTACTTC.

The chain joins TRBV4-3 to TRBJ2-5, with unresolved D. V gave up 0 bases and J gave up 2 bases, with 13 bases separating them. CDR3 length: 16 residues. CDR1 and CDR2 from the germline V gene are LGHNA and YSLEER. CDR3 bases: TGCGCCAGCAGCCAAGAAGTCGGGTACAGTCAAGAGACCCAGTACTTC. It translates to CASSQEVGYSQETQYF.

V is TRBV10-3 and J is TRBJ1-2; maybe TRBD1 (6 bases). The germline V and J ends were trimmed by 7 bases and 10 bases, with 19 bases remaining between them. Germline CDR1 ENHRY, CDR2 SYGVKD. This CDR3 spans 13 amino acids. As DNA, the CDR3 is TGTGCCATCAATAAGAAGGCAGGGGCCCCCTACACCTTC. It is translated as CAINKKAGAPYTF.

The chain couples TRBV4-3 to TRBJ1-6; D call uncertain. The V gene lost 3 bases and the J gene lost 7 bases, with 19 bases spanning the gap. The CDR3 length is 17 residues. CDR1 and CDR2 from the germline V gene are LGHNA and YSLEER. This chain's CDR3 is CASSQVPVPRRNSPLHF. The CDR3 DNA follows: TGCGCCAGCAGCCAGGTCCCCGTTCCTAGAAGGAATTCACCCCTCCACTTT.

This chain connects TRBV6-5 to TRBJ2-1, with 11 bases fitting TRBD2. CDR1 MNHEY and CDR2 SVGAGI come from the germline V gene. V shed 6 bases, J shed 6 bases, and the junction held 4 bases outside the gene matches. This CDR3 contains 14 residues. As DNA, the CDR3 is TGTGCCAGCAGCCTAGCGGGGGGCTTCAATGAGCAGTTCTTC. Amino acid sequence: CASSLAGGFNEQFF.

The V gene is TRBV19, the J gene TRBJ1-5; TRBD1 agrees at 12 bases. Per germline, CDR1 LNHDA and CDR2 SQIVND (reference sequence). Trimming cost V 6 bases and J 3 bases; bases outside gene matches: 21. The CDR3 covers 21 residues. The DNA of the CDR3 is TGTGCCAGTAGACCCGCAAACCCCGGGACAGGGGGCGCGTTTACCAATCAGCCCCAGCATTTT. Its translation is CASRPANPGTGGAFTNQPQHF.

In nucleotides, the CDR3 is TGTGCCAGCAGCTTGGATGGGGGTTCGATTTACAATGAGCAGTTCTTC. Protein product: CASSLDGGSIYNEQFF. The V gene is TRBV5-6, the J gene TRBJ2-1; the D gene could be TRBD1 or TRBD2 (5 bases each). Germline CDR1 SGHDT, CDR2 YYEEEE. There are 16 residues in the CDR3. Deletions cut 0 bases from V and 4 bases from J, with 14 bases between.

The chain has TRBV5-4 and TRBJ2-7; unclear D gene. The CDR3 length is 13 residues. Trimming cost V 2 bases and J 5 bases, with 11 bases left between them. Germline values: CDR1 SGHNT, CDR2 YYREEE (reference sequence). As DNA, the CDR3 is TGTGCCAGCAGCTTAGAGGTCATGAACGAGCAGTACTTC. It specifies CASSLEVMNEQYF.

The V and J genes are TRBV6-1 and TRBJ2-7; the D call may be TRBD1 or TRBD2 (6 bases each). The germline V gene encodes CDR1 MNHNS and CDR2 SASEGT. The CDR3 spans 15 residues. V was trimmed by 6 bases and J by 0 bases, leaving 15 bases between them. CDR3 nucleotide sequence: TGTGCCAGCAGCCTCGGAGGGGGGAGCTCCTACGAGCAGTACTTC. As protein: CASSLGGGSSYEQYF.